Below, 2 T cell receptor beta chains from the same sample are listed, as sequenced in a study of Ad26.COV2.S vaccination and SARS-CoV-2 variants. The data were produced by immunoSEQ multiplex PCR, yet TCRdb's version contains in-frame clones alone and is incomplete. This table holds about 680,000 clones, approximately 88% found once. Treatment of the sample: about 20 received Ad26.COV2.S at low or high dose, single or two shots; about 5 received placebo; per-sample allocation not given. Following the first vaccine or placebo injection, samples were taken on day 63. The sample here was peripheral blood, taken in a trial of Ad26.COV2.S vaccine versus placebo. All receptors derive from a person between 18 and 65 years old who received the Ad26.COV2.S COVID-19 vaccine or a placebo.

The chain carries TRBV3-1 (or the pseudogene TRBV3-2) and TRBJ2-2; D is ambiguous. V gave up 4 bases and J gave up 6 bases, with 3 bases separating them. Germline CDR1 LGHDT, CDR2 YNNKEL (reference sequence). This CDR3 contains 11 residues. CDR3 loop: CASSLAGELFF. CDR3 in DNA: TGTGCCAGCAGCCTGGCCGGGGAGCTGTTTTTT.

The chain is built from TRBV12-3 or TRBV12-4 and TRBJ1-5; tentative D call: TRBD1 (5 bases). CDR3 length: 13 amino acids. V lost 5 bases, J lost 7 bases, and 12 bases lay in between. DNA for the CDR3: TGTGCCAGCAGTAGGTTGGGGGGGCAGCCCCAGCATTTT. Encoded protein: CASSRLGGQPQHF.